Listed below are T cell receptor beta chains from one sample, sequenced in a study of PD-L1 blockade in urothelial cancer. Sequencing used immunoSEQ multiplex PCR; TCRdb keeps in-frame clones, though not all of them. The top ten hold approximately 1.5% of the sample, which has tens of thousands of clones, 90% seen once. The specimen was PBMCs, collected around atezolizumab (anti-PD-L1) treatment. The receptors shown here come from a man in his fifties or sixties with urothelial cancer. The CDR3 runs from the conserved cysteine through the conserved F or W. The order of the fields is D gene, clone size, J gene, V gene, CDR3 DNA, CDR3 protein. D genes are given only for firm matches. Where a row states a size, it is once, few, many or the class of an expanded clone; other rows omit it.

TRBD2,-,TRBJ2-1,TRBV4-2,TGTGCCAGCAGCCCGAGGACTAGCGCAAGGTCGTCCTACAATGAGCAGTTCTTC,CASSPRTSARSSYNEQFF
TRBD1,few,TRBJ1-6,TRBV2,TGTGCCAGCAGACCCGACAGGGTACGTGGTTCACCCCTCCACTTT,CASRPDRVRGSPLHF
TRBD1,-,TRBJ2-3,TRBV2,TGTGCCAGCAGCGGACAGGGAGTGGCGGGAGATACGCAGTATTTT,CASSGQGVAGDTQYF
TRBD1,-,TRBJ1-1,TRBV11-3,TGTGCCAGCAGCTTAATTACAGGGGGTGAAGCTTTCTTT,CASSLITGGEAFF
-,-,TRBJ2-3,TRBV5-1,TGCGCCAGCAGCTTGGAAGCAAATACGCAGTATTTT,CASSLEANTQYF
TRBD1,-,TRBJ1-5,TRBV5-4,TGTGCCAGCAGCTTGGACGGGACAGGGAATAGTCAGCCCCAGCATTTT,CASSLDGTGNSQPQHF
TRBD2,-,TRBJ2-3,TRBV5-1,TGCGCCAGCAGCGCCTTCAATAGCGGGGGCACTCCAGATACGCAGTATTTT,CASSAFNSGGTPDTQYF
-,-,TRBJ2-7,TRBV6-5,TGTGCCAGCAGCGCCGTAGTATTGTTCTACGAGCAGTACTTC,CASSAVVLFYEQYF
TRBD1,-,TRBJ2-5,TRBV5-1,TGCGCCAGCAGCCCGACAGGGGGTGTGGAGACCCAGTACTTC,CASSPTGGVETQYF
TRBD2,-,TRBJ2-2,TRBV7-2,TGTGCCAGCAGCTTAGGAGTACTAGCGCTAAACACCGGGGAGCTGTTTTTT,CASSLGVLALNTGELFF
-,-,TRBJ2-5,TRBV30,TGTGCCTGGAGTGTACGAGGGGGGGATAGAAAGACCCAGTACTTC,CAWSVRGGDRKTQYF
-,once,TRBJ2-1,TRBV5-1,TGCGCCAGCAGCTCCGAGGGGGGGGACCCGGGGGTTCCCTTCTACAATGAGCAGTTCTTC,CASSSEGGDPGVPFYNEQFF
-,-,TRBJ2-2,TRBV4-2,TGTGCCAGCAGCCAAGTTTCGACGCGGCCGAGCACCGGGGAGCTGTTTTTT,CASSQVSTRPSTGELFF
-,-,TRBJ1-3,TRBV27,TGTGCCAGCAGTTTCCAGGGATTCTCTGGAAACACCATATATTTT,CASSFQGFSGNTIYF
TRBD1,-,TRBJ2-7,TRBV11-2,TGTGCCAGCAGCTATGCCAGGGGGCCCAGTGACGAGCAGTACTTC,CASSYARGPSDEQYF
TRBD1,-,TRBJ2-7,TRBV5-1,TGCGCCAGCAGCACACAGGGGCCTTCCTACGAGCAGTACTTC,CASSTQGPSYEQYF
-,-,TRBJ2-7,TRBV29-1,TGCAGCGTTGGACAGAGGTCCTACGAGCAGTACTTC,CSVGQRSYEQYF
TRBD1,few,TRBJ2-7,TRBV7-6,TGTGCCAGCAGCCCGACCCACAGGGGAACCTACGAGCAGTACTTC,CASSPTHRGTYEQYF
TRBD2,-,TRBJ2-3,TRBV9,TGTGCCAGCAGCGTCGTATCGGGAGAGGGCGGGAGTACGCAGTATTTT,CASSVVSGEGGSTQYF
TRBD1,-,TRBJ1-1,TRBV19,TGTGCCAGTAGTCTGACAGGGGCGAGCACTGAAGCTTTCTTT,CASSLTGASTEAFF
TRBD1,-,TRBJ2-7,TRBV7-9,TGTGCCAGCAGCCCCATGACAGGGTCCTACGAGCAGTACTTC,CASSPMTGSYEQYF
TRBD2,-,TRBJ2-1,TRBV7-6,TGTGCCAGCAGCCCATCCGGCCTAGCGGGGGGAGGTGAGCAGTTCTTC,CASSPSGLAGGGEQFF
-,-,TRBJ2-7,TRBV5-5,TGTGCCAGCGGTCGCTGGGGGGAGGAGCAGTACTTC,CASGRWGEEQYF
-,-,TRBJ1-2,TRBV2,TGTGCCAGCAGAGCCTGGGAGGGCTATGGCTACACCTTC,CASRAWEGYGYTF
TRBD2,-,TRBJ2-1,TRBV28,TGTGCCAGCAGTTCGGGACTAGCGGGCCACTACAATGAGCAGTTCTTC,CASSSGLAGHYNEQFF
-,-,TRBJ2-3,TRBV5-1,TGCGCCAGCTCCTGGGGGCGGGAGCCCGGGGCAGATACGCAGTATTTT,CASSWGREPGADTQYF
-,-,TRBJ2-1,TRBV18,TGTGCCAGCTCACCACCAGGGGTAAGGCTAGTGAGCAATGAGCAGTTCTTC,CASSPPGVRLVSNEQFF
-,-,TRBJ2-3,TRBV5-4,TGTGCCAGCAGCTCCGGGACTAGCACAGATACGCAGTATTTT,CASSSGTSTDTQYF
TRBD2,once,TRBJ2-3,TRBV13,TGTGCCAGCAGCCCTGGACTAGCGGGGGGGCCTGTCGCAGATACGCAGTATTTT,CASSPGLAGGPVADTQYF
-,-,TRBJ2-2,TRBV9,TGTGCCAGCAGCTTCGGGACATCGAACACCGGGGAGCTGTTTTTT,CASSFGTSNTGELFF
-,-,TRBJ2-5,TRBV29-1,TGCAGCAACCGGGACTCTGTGGCCCAGTACTTC,CSNRDSVAQYF
TRBD1,-,TRBJ2-2,TRBV6-5,TGTGCCAGCAGTAAGGGACAGGGGGCGCGGGTTGTGCTGTTTTTT,CASSKGQGARVVLFF
TRBD1,-,TRBJ2-7,TRBV29-1,TGCAGCGTTGTATCGGGGACAGGGGGAGCTAATTCCGAGCAGTACTTC,CSVVSGTGGANSEQYF
TRBD1,once,TRBJ1-3,TRBV2,TGTGCCAGCAGTGGACAGGGGGCAGGAAACACCATATATTTT,CASSGQGAGNTIYF
TRBD1,once,TRBJ2-7,TRBV5-6,TGTGCCAGCAGCTTGGGCCAGGGGGCCTACGAGCAGTACTTC,CASSLGQGAYEQYF
TRBD1,-,TRBJ2-2,TRBV19,TGTGCCAGTAGAAACCCCCCGGGACAGGGCCGCGGGAACACCGGGGAGCTGTTTTTT,CASRNPPGQGRGNTGELFF
-,-,TRBJ1-1,TRBV18,TGTGCCAGCTCACCCTCTCACACCGAAAACACTGAAGCTTTCTTT,CASSPSHTENTEAFF
TRBD2,-,TRBJ2-7,TRBV7-2,TGTGCCAGCAGCTATCCCGGGATAGCGGGGTCCTACGAGCAGTACTTC,CASSYPGIAGSYEQYF
TRBD1,-,TRBJ1-5,TRBV19,TGTGCCAGTAGTAGAAAGACAGGGGAGGGGAATCAGCCCCAGCATTTT,CASSRKTGEGNQPQHF
-,-,TRBJ2-3,TRBV5-1,TGCGCCAGCAGCTTGGCCGTAGCGGCGAGCACAGATACGCAGTATTTT,CASSLAVAASTDTQYF
-,-,TRBJ2-3,TRBV2,TGTGCCAGCAGGGGCGGGAGCACAGATACGCAGTATTTT,CASRGGSTDTQYF
TRBD2,few,TRBJ2-1,TRBV7-3,TGTGCCAGCAGCCCCCCGGGACTAGGGAACAATGAGCAGTTCTTC,CASSPPGLGNNEQFF